These 26 T cell receptor beta chains were sequenced from one sample in a study of control samples from healthy donors and cancer patients. Measured with immunoSEQ multiplex PCR; TCRdb has only the in-frame clones, and not every one. The table has fewer than 110,000 clones, 80% to 90% seen once. The sequenced sample consisted of blood. The origin of the receptors is a man in his thirties or forties in good health.

This clone showed up just a few times. This chain joins TRBV4-2 and TRBJ2-3, with 13 bases matching TRBD2. The V gene end was trimmed by 4 bases and the J gene end by 2 bases; junction bases not matched to a gene: 9. The length of the CDR3 is 18 residues. The V gene's germline CDR1 is LGHNA and CDR2 YNFKEQ. The CDR3 DNA reads TGTGCCAGCAGCCCCGGGACTAGCGGGGAACTTTCCACAGATACGCAGTATTTT. It specifies CASSPGTSGELSTDTQYF.

V usage is TRBV6-4 and J usage is TRBJ2-1; a possible D gene is TRBD2 (5 bases). Trimming shortened V by 0 bases and J by 0 bases, and 12 bases separated the two germline ends. The germline V gene has CDR1 MRHNA and CDR2 SNTAGT. This CDR3 is built from 17 residues. In DNA, the CDR3 is TGTGCCAGCAGTGACTCGTTTACTAGGAGCTCCTACAATGAGCAGTTCTTC. Translated, it gives CASSDSFTRSSYNEQFF.

The chain uses TRBV12-3 or TRBV12-4 and TRBJ1-2; D unresolved. The CDR3 has 13 amino acids. Trimming cost V 3 bases and J 2 bases, with 7 bases left between them. The CDR3 DNA is TGTGCCAGCAGTTTGAGGGAGAACTATGGCTACACCTTC. Its protein is CASSLRENYGYTF.

The chain is built from TRBV29-1 and TRBJ1-1; a possible D gene is TRBD1 (5 bases). V was clipped by 6 bases and J by 5 bases, with 13 bases between them. CDR1 and CDR2 (germline): SQVTM, ANQGSEA. The CDR3 is 12 amino acids. The CDR3 coding sequence is TGCAGCGTCCCATGGGGGGGTACTGAAGCTTTCTTT. Encoded protein: CSVPWGGTEAFF.

J is TRBJ1-5 and V is TRBV28; TRBD1 aligns across 8 bases. The CDR3 is made up of 13 amino acids. Germline CDR1 reads MDHEN; CDR2 reads SYDVKM. J was trimmed by 1 base and V by 9 bases; bases with no gene match: 2. In nucleotides, the CDR3 is TGTGCCAGTACAGGGGGGAGCAATCAGCCCCAGCATTTT. This sequence encodes CASTGGSNQPQHF.

The gene calls are TRBV24-1 and TRBJ2-3, with unresolved D. Germline V lookup: CDR1 KGHDR, CDR2 SFDVKD. The CDR3 consists of 13 residues. The V end lost 5 bases, the J end lost 3 bases, and 8 bases lay between the germline ends. CDR3 DNA sequence: TGTGCCACCAGTGCCCAGGTAACAGATACGCAGTATTTT. Translated: CATSAQVTDTQYF.

The rearrangement links TRBV10-1 to TRBJ2-2, with a possible D match to TRBD2 (7 bases). There are 17 residues in the CDR3. CDR1 and CDR2 (germline): WNHNN, SYGVQD (reference sequence). Trimming cost V 2 bases and J 6 bases, with 19 bases left between them. The chain's CDR3 is CASSERGTKLFSGELFF. In DNA form, the CDR3 reads TGCGCCAGCAGTGAGAGGGGGACTAAACTCTTCTCCGGGGAGCTGTTTTTT.

The chain uses TRBV19 and TRBJ1-1; TRBD1 agrees at 7 bases. Germline CDR1 reads LNHDA; CDR2 reads SQIVND (reference sequence). The V segment lost 2 bases and the J segment 0 bases; nucleotides outside the gene matches: 0. The CDR3 sequence is 14 residues long. CDR3 sequence (DNA): TGTGCCAGTAGTATAACAGGGGTGAACACTGAAGCTTTCTTT. This translates into CASSITGVNTEAFF.

The CDR3 protein is CASSSTPGLARTDTQYF. In nucleotides, the CDR3 is TGTGCCAGCAGCTCAACACCCGGACTAGCGAGGACAGATACGCAGTATTTT. This chain uses TRBV7-3 with TRBJ2-3, with TRBD2 matching over 9 bases. V lost 4 bases and J lost 3; bases outside the gene matches: 11. The CDR3 extends over 17 amino acids. Germline V lookup: CDR1 SGHTA, CDR2 FQGTGA.

The chain links TRBV4-2 to TRBJ2-5; tentative D call: TRBD2 (7 bases). In germline, CDR1 is LGHNA, CDR2 YNFKEQ. CDR3 size: 15 residues. The V and J ends lost 3 bases and 2 bases respectively, with 13 bases between them. The DNA of the CDR3 is TGTGCCAGCAGCCAGGGACAAGCGGGGCAAGAGACCCAGTACTTC. Translating gives CASSQGQAGQETQYF.

The chain is built from TRBV23-1 and TRBJ2-5; 10 bases map to TRBD1. TRBV23-1 is labeled an ORF, and its function is uncertain. The CDR3 consists of 19 residues. V lost 0 bases to trimming and J lost 2 bases; unmatched junction nucleotides: 12. In DNA form, the CDR3 reads TGCGCCAGCAGTCAATCTCCCGACAGGGGGCGAATCCTACAAGAGACCCAGTACTTC. Its protein is CASSQSPDRGRILQETQYF.

The rearrangement joins TRBV5-4 to TRBJ2-7; 10 bases align to TRBD2. CDR3 length equals 16 residues. Germline V gives CDR1 SGHNT, CDR2 YYREEE (reference sequence). With V trimmed by 0 bases and J by 5 bases, 8 bases remained unmatched. The CDR3 DNA is TGTGCCAGCAGCTTGGCGAGCGGGGGGGCCCGAGACGAGCAGTACGTC. This encodes CASSLASGGARDEQYV.

This chain links TRBV9 with TRBJ2-3, with 7 bases that match TRBD1. The CDR3 has 17 amino acids. Losses at the gene ends were 2 bases for V and 0 bases for J; bases not matched to a gene: 9. From germline, CDR1 is SGDLS and CDR2 YYNGEE. The CDR3 DNA reads as TGTGCCAGCAGCGTCTTTCAGGGGGTTGTTAGCACAGATACGCAGTATTTT. As protein: CASSVFQGVVSTDTQYF.

This sequence joins TRBV3-1 (or the pseudogene TRBV3-2) and TRBJ2-1, with D perhaps TRBD1 (6 bases). Looked up from germline, CDR1 is LGHDT and CDR2 is YNNKEL (reference sequence). The CDR3 is 14 amino acids. Trimming pared 0 bases from V and 8 bases from J, leaving 11 bases between. CDR3 amino acids: CASSQDLGAHEQFF. CDR3 in DNA: TGTGCCAGCAGCCAAGACCTGGGGGCCCATGAGCAGTTCTTC.

The chain employs TRBV5-1 and TRBJ1-4, with 7 bases that match TRBD1. Germline V gene sequence: CDR1 SGHRS, CDR2 YFSETQ. J gave up 8 bases and V 2 bases, and 6 bases lay outside the gene matches. There are 14 residues in the CDR3. For the CDR3, the DNA is TGCGCCAGCAGCTTTGAGGGGGCGCGGGAAAAACTGTTTTTT. Translated, it gives CASSFEGAREKLFF.

V is TRBV12-5 and J is TRBJ1-3; possibly TRBD1 for D (6 bases). V was shortened by 11 bases and J by 5 bases, with 25 bases between the two germline ends. The CDR3 is 16 amino acids. Looked up from germline, CDR1 is LGHNT and CDR2 is FRNRAP. CDR3 amino acids: CARGWGAGAKRNTIYF. The CDR3 DNA is TGTGCTCGGGGTTGGGGGGCGGGGGCCAAGAGAAACACCATATATTTT.

Points on this clone: The junction differs from germline at one of its ends, possibly a read error. The gene calls are TRBV5-5 and TRBJ2-7; 8 nucleotides match TRBD2. The CDR3 runs to 13 residues. CDR1 SGHKS and CDR2 YYEKEE come from the germline V gene (reference sequence). The CDR3 DNA follows: TGTGCCAGCAGCTTGGAGAAGAGGACTAGCATGCACTTC. As protein: CASSLEKRTSMHF.

The V call is TRBV4-2, the J call TRBJ2-3, with TRBD1 matching 12 bases. The V gene end was trimmed by 4 bases and the J gene end by 1 base; junction bases not matched to a gene: 9. The germline V gene encodes CDR1 LGHNA and CDR2 YNFKEQ. The CDR3 spans 18 residues. CDR3 residues: CASSPGTGGAGGTDTQYF. The DNA of the CDR3 is TGTGCCAGCAGCCCCGGGACAGGGGGCGCGGGGGGCACAGATACGCAGTATTTT.

The rearrangement uses TRBV10-3 and TRBJ1-1, with 7 bases identical to TRBD1. With V trimmed by 4 bases and J by 4 bases, 0 bases remained unmatched. This CDR3 is built from 12 residues. Germline CDR1 and CDR2: ENHRY and SYGVKD. CDR3 region: CAISAGGTEAFF. The CDR3 bases are TGTGCCATCAGTGCAGGGGGCACTGAAGCTTTCTTT.

In its sample, this clone was seen a few times. The chain carries TRBV2 and TRBJ2-7; TRBD2 agrees at 7 bases. The CDR3 totals 12 residues. The germline gives CDR1 SNHLY, CDR2 FYNNEI. Trimming at V came to 3 bases and at J to 10 bases, leaving 6 bases not matched to a gene. CDR3 sequence reads: CASSDDGGGQYV. DNA for the CDR3: TGTGCCAGCAGTGATGATGGCGGGGGTCAGTACGTC.

The chain couples TRBV7-8 to TRBJ2-7; TRBD2 aligns across 7 bases. The CDR3 is 16 residues long. The germline gives CDR1 SGHVS, CDR2 FQNEAQ. V was clipped by 1 base and J by 0 bases; unmatched bases: 6. In DNA, the CDR3 is TGTGCCAGCAGCTTAGGCCTCCTAGCGGCCTCCTACGAGCAGTACGTC. Translating gives CASSLGLLAASYEQYV.

V gene TRBV19 combines with J gene TRBJ2-7; D is uncertain. This CDR3 has 15 residues. Per germline, CDR1 LNHDA and CDR2 SQIVND (reference sequence). Trimming removed 9 bases at V and 0 bases at J, with 18 bases between. CDR3 coding DNA: TGTGCCAGGACTCCTCGGACGCGACGCTCCTACGAGCAGTACGTC. Amino acid sequence: CARTPRTRRSYEQYV.

V is TRBV30 and J is TRBJ2-5; D remains ambiguous. Trimming cost V 1 base and J 4 bases, with 16 bases left between them. The CDR3 sequence is 15 residues long. Germline assignment: CDR1 GTSNPN and CDR2 SVGIG (reference sequence). This CDR3 reads CAWSGTLGIRETQYF. The DNA for the CDR3 is TGTGCCTGGAGTGGTACTTTGGGGATAAGAGAGACCCAGTACTTC.

V usage is TRBV6-5 and J usage is TRBJ2-2; D assignment may be TRBD1 or TRBD2 (5 bases each). The germline V gene encodes CDR1 MNHEY and CDR2 SVGAGI. V lost 6 bases, J lost 0 bases, and 11 bases lay in between. This CDR3 is built from 15 residues. The CDR3 region has the DNA TGTGCCAGCAGGGGGGTCCCCGCGAACACCGGGGAGCTGTTTTTT. Protein: CASRGVPANTGELFF.

The genes are TRBV10-3 and TRBJ1-2; D is unresolved. V was clipped by 6 bases and J by 5 bases, with 19 bases between them. Germline-derived CDR1 and CDR2 are ENHRY and SYGVKD. This CDR3 comprises 15 residues. CDR3 nucleotide sequence: TGTGCCATCAGCCCGGTGAGCGAGGGTTTTTATGGCTACACCTTC. This translates into CAISPVSEGFYGYTF.

As for this clone: In the same sample, other DNA sequences code for this CDR3. The chain recombines TRBV24-1 with TRBJ2-2; D is uncertain. V was trimmed by 9 bases and J by 2 bases, leaving 6 bases between them. CDR1 KGHDR and CDR2 SFDVKD come from the germline V gene. The CDR3 spans 12 residues. CDR3 coding DNA: TGTGCCACCGGGCCAAACACCGGGGAGCTGTTTTTT. It specifies CATGPNTGELFF.